A selection of T cell receptor beta chains follows, all from one sample in a study of post-analysis software for immune sequencing data. TCRdb re-derived calls from the PCR reads in MiXCR, one entry per CDR3 protein. The sample lists approximately 730,000 distinct CDR3 sequences, 35% to 55% occurring once. The sample consisted of blood. Source of these receptors: a girl aged 10 to 17 with multiple sclerosis. The CDR3 runs from the conserved cysteine through the conserved F or W. A D gene is named only where the DNA matches it firmly. Clone sizes are given selectively: once, few, many, or a class where the clone is expanded.

D gene	V gene	J gene	clone size	CDR3 DNA	CDR3 protein
NA	TRBV4-3	TRBJ1-1	once	TGCGCCAGCAGCCAAGACCCAGGGACTTACACTGAAGCTTTCTTT	CASSQDPGTYTEAFF
NA	TRBV12-3/TRBV12-4	TRBJ2-1	NA	TGTGGTTGGAAGTTTAGCTCCTACAATGAGCAGTTCTTC	CGWKFSSYNEQFF
TRBD2	TRBV27	TRBJ2-1	NA	TGTGCCAGCAGTCTCGGGACTAGCGGGAGGAAGAATGAGCAGTTCTTC	CASSLGTSGRKNEQFF
NA	TRBV13	TRBJ2-7	NA	TGTGCCAGCAGCCCCGTGAGTCGGGGCTACGAGCAGTACTTC	CASSPVSRGYEQYF
TRBD2	TRBV7-3	TRBJ2-7	NA	TGTACCAGCAGCCCGGGACTAGCGGGAGAGTACGAGCAGTACTTC	CTSSPGLAGEYEQYF
NA	TRBV27	TRBJ1-4	NA	TGTGCCAGCAGTCCCAGGGGCCTTCGGGTGAATGAAAAACTGTTTTTT	CASSPRGLRVNEKLFF
TRBD2	TRBV6-5	TRBJ2-3	many	TGTGCCAGCAGACATGGACTAGCGGGCACAGATACGCAGTATTTT	CASRHGLAGTDTQYF
NA	TRBV3-1	TRBJ1-2	NA	TGTGCCAGCAGCCTGGTCGGGGGGGGAGGTGGCTATGGCTACACCTTC	CASSLVGGGGGYGYTF
TRBD1	TRBV5-6	TRBJ1-2	NA	TGTGCCAGCAGCCCGGGGACAGGGGGCGCCAAAAGCTATGGCTACACCTTC	CASSPGTGGAKSYGYTF
TRBD1	TRBV9	TRBJ2-3	NA	TGTGCCAGCAGCGTAACAGGGGACACAGATACGCAGTATTTT	CASSVTGDTDTQYF
TRBD1	TRBV28	TRBJ2-5	few	TGTGCCAGCAGTCCCCCGGACAGGGGGCGCGTAGAGACCCAGTACTTC	CASSPPDRGRVETQYF
TRBD1	TRBV12-3/TRBV12-4	TRBJ2-7	few	TGTGCCAGCAGCTCCCCCCGGGACAGTACAACCTACGAGCAGTACTTC	CASSSPRDSTTYEQYF
TRBD1	TRBV4-3	TRBJ2-1	NA	TGCGCCAGCAGCCGAAATTCCCGCGCACAGGGGTCCAATGAGCAGTTCTTC	CASSRNSRAQGSNEQFF
TRBD1	TRBV6-6	TRBJ1-5	once	TGTGCCAGCAGGTCCGACAGGGGCGCTCAGCCCCAGCATTTT	CASRSDRGAQPQHF
NA	TRBV29-1	TRBJ2-7	NA	TGCAGCGTTGTTGTTGGGGGTTTGGACGAGCAGTACTTC	CSVVVGGLDEQYF
NA	TRBV15	TRBJ1-5	NA	TGTGCCACCAGCAGAGATTTTAAGAGGTCCCCGGTGGAGCCCCAGCATTTT	CATSRDFKRSPVEPQHF
TRBD2	TRBV7-6	TRBJ2-3	NA	TGTGCCAGCAGCTTAGGACCGGGACTAGCGCGTGGCACAGATACGCAGTATTTT	CASSLGPGLARGTDTQYF
NA	TRBV18	TRBJ1-5	few	TGTGCCAGCTCACCAGACGGGGGATTACGGCCCCAGCATTTT	CASSPDGGLRPQHF
TRBD2	TRBV29-1	TRBJ2-3	NA	TGCAGCGTTGGTGCGCGGGAGGGGACAGATACGCAGTATTTT	CSVGAREGTDTQYF
TRBD2	TRBV20-1	TRBJ2-1	NA	TGCAGTGCTCCAAGACTAGCGGAAGGGGACGATGAGCAGTTCTTC	CSAPRLAEGDDEQFF
NA	TRBV7-3	TRBJ2-2	NA	TGTGCCAGCAGTCAGGGAAGGGACACCGGGGAGCTGTTTTTT	CASSQGRDTGELFF
NA	TRBV29-1	TRBJ2-2	NA	TGCAGCGTATTTGACACCGGGGAGCTGTTTTTT	CSVFDTGELFF
NA	TRBV12-3/TRBV12-4	TRBJ1-5	few	TGTGCCAGCAGTTTGGCTGGGCAGATACAGCCCCAGCATTTT	CASSLAGQIQPQHF
TRBD2	TRBV10-3	TRBJ2-3	few	TGTGCCATCAGTGCTAGTACTAGCGGGAGGGCCGGCACAGATACGCAGTATTTT	CAISASTSGRAGTDTQYF
NA	TRBV6-2/TRBV6-3	TRBJ2-5	once	TGTGCCAGCAGCCAACCAGACACACAAGAGACCCAGTACTTC	CASSQPDTQETQYF
TRBD2	TRBV7-2	TRBJ2-1	few	TGTGCCAGCAGCTTAAAAATGGGAATAGCGGGAGGAAATGAGCAGTTCTTC	CASSLKMGIAGGNEQFF
NA	TRBV29-1	TRBJ2-1	few	TGCAGCGTTCTGTCAAGTGCCTCCTACAATGAGCAGTTCTTC	CSVLSSASYNEQFF
NA	TRBV20-1	TRBJ2-1	few	TGCAGTGCCCTGTTTTACAATGAGCAGTTCTTC	CSALFYNEQFF
NA	TRBV7-3	TRBJ2-1	NA	TGTGCCAGCAGCTTAACACACTATTCCCTCTACAATGAGCAGTTCTTC	CASSLTHYSLYNEQFF
NA	TRBV20-1	TRBJ2-5	NA	TGCAGTGCCAAATTGGGGGGTTGGGAGACCCAGTACTTC	CSAKLGGWETQYF
TRBD2	TRBV7-9	TRBJ2-5	NA	TGTGCCAGCAGCTTAGCCCCACTAGCGCGTGAAAAAGAGACCCAGTACTTC	CASSLAPLAREKETQYF
TRBD1	TRBV2	TRBJ1-2	NA	TGTGTCAGCAGGGGGGCCCTAGGGGAGAATGGCTACACCTTC	CVSRGALGENGYTF
NA	TRBV6-6	TRBJ2-1	NA	TGTGCCAGCAGTCCCGGGGCAGGGACTGCCTACAATGAGCAGTTCTTC	CASSPGAGTAYNEQFF
TRBD2	TRBV7-2	TRBJ2-1	NA	TGTGCCAGCAGCTTAGACCTCCTAGCGGGCTACAATGAGCAGATCTTC	CASSLDLLAGYNEQIF
NA	TRBV20-1	TRBJ1-2	once	TGCAGTGCTAGACAGGGAGGCTACACCTTC	CSARQGGYTF
NA	TRBV7-2	TRBJ2-7	NA	TGTGCCAGCAGCTACGCAGGGGTTGAGCAGTACTTC	CASSYAGVEQYF
TRBD1	TRBV7-9	TRBJ2-7	NA	TGTGCCAGCAGCTCGCCGGCAGGGGGAGTCAATGGCGTTTACGAGCAGTACTTC	CASSSPAGGVNGVYEQYF
TRBD1	TRBV6-2/TRBV6-3	TRBJ2-1	NA	TGTGCCAGCAGTTACTATCGGACAGGGGTTAATGAGCAGTTCTTC	CASSYYRTGVNEQFF
TRBD2	TRBV7-2	TRBJ2-5	NA	TGTGCCAGCAGCTTCGTAGCGGGAGGGACAGAGACCCAGTACTTC	CASSFVAGGTETQYF
TRBD1	TRBV6-5	TRBJ1-2	few	TGTGCCAGCAGCCGACCGGACAGGGTTTGGGATGGCTACACCTTC	CASSRPDRVWDGYTF
NA	TRBV7-9	TRBJ1-1	NA	TGTGCCAGCAGCTCCTCCCTTATTATGAACACTGAAGCTTTCTTT	CASSSSLIMNTEAFF
NA	TRBV5-6	TRBJ2-7	many	TGTGCCAGCAGCTCGACAGGGAGGTACGAGCAGTACTTC	CASSSTGRYEQYF
NA	TRBV28	TRBJ2-5	NA	TGTGCCAGCAGTAATACTTTTCGGGGCCAAGAGACCCAGTACTTC	CASSNTFRGQETQYF
NA	TRBV5-1	TRBJ2-3	NA	TGCGCCAGCAGCTCCGGGACTGGCGGGACATTCACAGATACGCAGTATTTT	CASSSGTGGTFTDTQYF
NA	TRBV2	TRBJ2-5	NA	TGTGCCAGTAGACTAGGGGGGGGGGAGACCCAGTACTTC	CASRLGGGETQYF